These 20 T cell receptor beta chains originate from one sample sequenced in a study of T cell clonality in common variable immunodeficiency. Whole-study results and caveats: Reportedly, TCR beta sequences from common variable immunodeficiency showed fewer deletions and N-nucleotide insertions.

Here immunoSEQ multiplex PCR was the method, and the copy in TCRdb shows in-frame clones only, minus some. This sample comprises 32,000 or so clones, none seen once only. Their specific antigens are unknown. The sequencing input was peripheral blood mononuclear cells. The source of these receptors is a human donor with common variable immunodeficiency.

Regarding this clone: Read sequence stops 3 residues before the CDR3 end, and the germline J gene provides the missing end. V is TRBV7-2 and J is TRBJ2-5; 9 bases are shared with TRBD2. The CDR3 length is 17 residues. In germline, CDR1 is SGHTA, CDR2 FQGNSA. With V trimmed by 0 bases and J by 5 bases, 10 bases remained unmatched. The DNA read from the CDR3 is TGTGCCAGCAGCTTAGCGTTCGCGGGGGGGCCAGGGGAGACC. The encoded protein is CASSLAFAGGPGET. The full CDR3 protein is CASSLAFAGGPGETQYF.

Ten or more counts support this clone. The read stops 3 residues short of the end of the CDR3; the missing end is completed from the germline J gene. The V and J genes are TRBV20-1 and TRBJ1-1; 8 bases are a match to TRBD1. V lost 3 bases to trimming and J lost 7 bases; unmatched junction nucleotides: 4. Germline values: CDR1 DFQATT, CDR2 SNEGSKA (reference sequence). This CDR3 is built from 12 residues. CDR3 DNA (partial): TGCAGTGCTAGGATCGGACAGGGTGAA. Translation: CSARIGQGE. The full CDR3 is CSARIGQGEAFF.

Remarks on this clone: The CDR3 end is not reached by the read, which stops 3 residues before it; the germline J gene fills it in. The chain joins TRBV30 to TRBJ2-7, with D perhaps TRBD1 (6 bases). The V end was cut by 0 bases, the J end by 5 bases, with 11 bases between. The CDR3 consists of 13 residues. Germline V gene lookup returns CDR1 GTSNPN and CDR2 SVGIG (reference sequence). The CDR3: CAWSVRGGDEQYF. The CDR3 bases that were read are TGTGCCTGGAGTGTACGAGGGGGAGACGAG.

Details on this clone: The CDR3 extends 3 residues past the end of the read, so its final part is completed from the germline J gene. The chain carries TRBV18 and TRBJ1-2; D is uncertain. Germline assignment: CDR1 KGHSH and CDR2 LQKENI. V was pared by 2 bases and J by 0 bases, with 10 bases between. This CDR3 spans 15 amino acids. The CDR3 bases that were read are TGTGCCAGCTCACCAGAGGACTCTTCTAACTATGGC. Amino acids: CASSPEDSSNYG. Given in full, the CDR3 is CASSPEDSSNYGYTF.

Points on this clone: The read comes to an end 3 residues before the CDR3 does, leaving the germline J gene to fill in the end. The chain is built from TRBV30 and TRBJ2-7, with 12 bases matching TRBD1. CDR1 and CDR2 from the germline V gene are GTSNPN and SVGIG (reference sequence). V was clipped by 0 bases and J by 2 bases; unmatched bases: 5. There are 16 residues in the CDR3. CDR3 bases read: TGTGCCTGGAGTGTGCCGGGACAGGGGGCCACCTACGAG. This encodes CAWSVPGQGATYE. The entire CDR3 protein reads CAWSVPGQGATYEQYF.

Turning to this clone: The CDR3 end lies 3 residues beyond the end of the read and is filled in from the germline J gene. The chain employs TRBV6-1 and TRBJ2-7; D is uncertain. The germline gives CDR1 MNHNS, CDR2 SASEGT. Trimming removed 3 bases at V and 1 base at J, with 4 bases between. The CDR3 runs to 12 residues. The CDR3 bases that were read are TGTGCCAGCAGTGACGTTTCCTACGAG. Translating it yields CASSDVSYE. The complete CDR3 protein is CASSDVSYEQYF.

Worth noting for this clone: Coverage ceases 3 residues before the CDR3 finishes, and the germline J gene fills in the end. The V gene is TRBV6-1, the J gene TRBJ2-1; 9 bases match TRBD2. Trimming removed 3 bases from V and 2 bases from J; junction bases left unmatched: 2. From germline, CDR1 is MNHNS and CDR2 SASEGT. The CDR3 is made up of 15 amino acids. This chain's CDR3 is CASSEAGGAYNEQFF. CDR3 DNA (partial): TGTGCCAGCAGTGAGGCGGGGGGGGCCTACAATGAG.

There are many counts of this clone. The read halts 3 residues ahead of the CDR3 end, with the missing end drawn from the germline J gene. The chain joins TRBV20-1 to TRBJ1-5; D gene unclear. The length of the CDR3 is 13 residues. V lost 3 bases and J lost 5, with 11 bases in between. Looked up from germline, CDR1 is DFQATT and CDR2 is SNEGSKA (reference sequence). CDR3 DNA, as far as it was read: TGCAGTGCTAGTGCCGGACTAGATCAGCCC. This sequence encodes CSASAGLDQP. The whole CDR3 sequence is CSASAGLDQPQHF.

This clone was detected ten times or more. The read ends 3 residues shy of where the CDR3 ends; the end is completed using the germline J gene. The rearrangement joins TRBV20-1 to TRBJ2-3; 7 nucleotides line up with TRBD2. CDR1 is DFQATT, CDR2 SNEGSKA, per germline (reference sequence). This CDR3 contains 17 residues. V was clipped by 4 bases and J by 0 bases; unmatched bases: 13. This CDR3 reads CSATRWASGASTDTQYF. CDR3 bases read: TGCAGTGCTACCAGGTGGGCTAGCGGAGCGAGCACAGATACG.

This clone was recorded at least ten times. The sequenced CDR3 bases are TGCAGTGCTAGGACTAGCGGGGCCGGCCTCCGTAAAAATGAG. Protein sequence: CSARTSGAGLRKNE. The complete CDR3 reads CSARTSGAGLRKNEQFF. This chain joins TRBV20-1 and TRBJ2-1; 11 bases are shared with TRBD2. The read terminates 3 residues ahead of where the CDR3 ends, so the germline J gene completes it. Germline-derived CDR1 and CDR2 are DFQATT and SNEGSKA (reference sequence). CDR3 length equals 17 residues. Germline trimming cut 3 bases from V and 7 bases from J; bases unmatched to any gene: 14.

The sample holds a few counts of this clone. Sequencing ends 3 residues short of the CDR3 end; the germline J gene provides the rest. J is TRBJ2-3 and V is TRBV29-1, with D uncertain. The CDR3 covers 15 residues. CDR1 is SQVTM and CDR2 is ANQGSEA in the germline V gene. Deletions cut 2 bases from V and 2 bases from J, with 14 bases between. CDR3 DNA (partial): TGCAGCGTTGAACCCAACGAGGTGAACACAGATACG. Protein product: CSVEPNEVNTDT. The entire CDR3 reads CSVEPNEVNTDTQYF.

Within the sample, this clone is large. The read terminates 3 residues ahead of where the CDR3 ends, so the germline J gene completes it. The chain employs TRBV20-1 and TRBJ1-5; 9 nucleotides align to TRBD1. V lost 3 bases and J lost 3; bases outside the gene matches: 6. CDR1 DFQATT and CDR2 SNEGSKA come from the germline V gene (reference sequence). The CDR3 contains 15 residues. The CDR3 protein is CSARAGQGINQPQHF. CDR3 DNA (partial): TGCAGTGCTAGGGCGGGACAGGGAATCAATCAGCCC.

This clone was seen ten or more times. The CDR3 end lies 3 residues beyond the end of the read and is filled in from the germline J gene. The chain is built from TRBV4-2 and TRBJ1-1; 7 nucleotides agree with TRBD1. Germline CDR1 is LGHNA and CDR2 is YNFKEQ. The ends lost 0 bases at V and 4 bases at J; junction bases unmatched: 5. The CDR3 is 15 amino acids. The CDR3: CASSQEPYRGTEAFF. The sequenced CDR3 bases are TGTGCCAGCAGCCAAGAGCCTTACAGGGGCACTGAA.

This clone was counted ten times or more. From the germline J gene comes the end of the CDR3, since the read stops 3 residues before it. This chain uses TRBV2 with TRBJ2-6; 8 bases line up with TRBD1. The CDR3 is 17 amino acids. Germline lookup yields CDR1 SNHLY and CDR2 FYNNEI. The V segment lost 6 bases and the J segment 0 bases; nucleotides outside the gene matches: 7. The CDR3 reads CASRPGQGRSGANVLTF. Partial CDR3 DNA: TGTGCCAGCAGGCCCGGACAGGGCCGCTCTGGGGCCAACGTC. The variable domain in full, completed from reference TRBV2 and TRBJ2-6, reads EPEVTQTPSHQVTQMGQEVILRCVPISNHLYFYWYRQILGQKVEFLVSFYNNEISEKSEIFDDQFSVERPDGSNFTLKIRSTKLEDSAMYFCASRPGQGRSGANVLTFGAGSRLTVL.

The DNA read from the CDR3 is TGTGCCTGGGGGGGGTTGGGAAATGAAAAA. This gives the protein CAWGGLGNEK. The complete CDR3 protein is CAWGGLGNEKLFF. This chain uses TRBV30 with TRBJ1-4, with a possible D match to TRBD1 (5 bases). The missing CDR3 end, 3 residues past where the read stops, is filled in from the germline J gene. The V end lost 5 bases, the J end lost 5 bases, and 12 bases lay between the germline ends. CDR1 is GTSNPN, CDR2 SVGIG, per germline (reference sequence). The CDR3 consists of 13 residues.

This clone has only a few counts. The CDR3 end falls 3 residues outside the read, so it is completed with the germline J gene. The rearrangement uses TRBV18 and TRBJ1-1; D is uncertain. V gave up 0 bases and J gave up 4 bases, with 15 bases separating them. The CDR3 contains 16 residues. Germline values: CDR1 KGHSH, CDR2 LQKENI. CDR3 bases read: TGTGCCAGCTCACCACCTGAGGCTGCATGGGCCACTGAA. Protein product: CASSPPEAAWATE. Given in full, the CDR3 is CASSPPEAAWATEAFF.

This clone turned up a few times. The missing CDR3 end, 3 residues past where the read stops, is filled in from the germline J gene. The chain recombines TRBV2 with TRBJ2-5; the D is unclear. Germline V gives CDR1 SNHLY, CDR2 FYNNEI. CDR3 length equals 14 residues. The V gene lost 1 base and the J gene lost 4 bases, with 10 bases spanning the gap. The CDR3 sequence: CASSEEGPRETQYF. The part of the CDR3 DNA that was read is TGTGCCAGCAGTGAAGAGGGTCCCCGAGAGACC.

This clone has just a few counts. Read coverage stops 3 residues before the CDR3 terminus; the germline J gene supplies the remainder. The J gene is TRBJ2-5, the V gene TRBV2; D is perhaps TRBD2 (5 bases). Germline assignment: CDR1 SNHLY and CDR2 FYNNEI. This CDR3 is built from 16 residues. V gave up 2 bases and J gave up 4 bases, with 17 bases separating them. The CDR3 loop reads CASSERGPPTRETQYF. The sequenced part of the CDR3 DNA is TGTGCCAGCAGTGAAAGAGGGCCCCCAACTCGAGAGACC. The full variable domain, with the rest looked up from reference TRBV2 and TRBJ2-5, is EPEVTQTPSHQVTQMGQEVILRCVPISNHLYFYWYRQILGQKVEFLVSFYNNEISEKSEIFDDQFSVERPDGSNFTLKIRSTKLEDSAMYFCASSERGPPTRETQYFGPGTRLLVL.

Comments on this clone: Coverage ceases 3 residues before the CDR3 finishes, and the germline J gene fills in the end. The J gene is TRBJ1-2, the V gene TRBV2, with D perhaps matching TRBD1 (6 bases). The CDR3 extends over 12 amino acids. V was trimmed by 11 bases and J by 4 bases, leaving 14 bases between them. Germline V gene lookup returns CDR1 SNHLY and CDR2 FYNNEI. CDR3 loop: CASLRDIYGYTF. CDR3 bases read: TGTGCCTCACTCCGGGACATCTATGGC.

CDR3 DNA (partial): TGTGCCAGTAGTATAGTAGCGGGGATGGGCAATGAG. Residues: CASSIVAGMGNE. The entire CDR3 protein reads CASSIVAGMGNEQFF. The genes are TRBV19 and TRBJ2-1; 8 bases match TRBD2. From the germline J gene comes the end of the CDR3, since the read stops 3 residues before it. Germline V gene sequence: CDR1 LNHDA, CDR2 SQIVND (reference sequence). Germline trimming cut 1 base from V and 6 bases from J; bases unmatched to any gene: 5. The CDR3 loop spans 15 amino acids.